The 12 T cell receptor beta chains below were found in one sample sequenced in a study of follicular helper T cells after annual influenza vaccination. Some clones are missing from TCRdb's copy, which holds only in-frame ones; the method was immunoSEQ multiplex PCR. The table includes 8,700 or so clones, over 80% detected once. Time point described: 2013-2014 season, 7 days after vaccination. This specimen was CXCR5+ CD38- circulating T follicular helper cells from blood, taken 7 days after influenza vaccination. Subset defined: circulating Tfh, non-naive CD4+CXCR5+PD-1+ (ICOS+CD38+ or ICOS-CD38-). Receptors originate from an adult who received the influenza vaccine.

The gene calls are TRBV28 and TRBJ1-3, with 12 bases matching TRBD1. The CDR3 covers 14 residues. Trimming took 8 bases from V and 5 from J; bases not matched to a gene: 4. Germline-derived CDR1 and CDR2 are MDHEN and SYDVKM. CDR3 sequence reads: CASFGTGGRNTIYF. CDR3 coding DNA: TGTGCCAGCTTCGGGACAGGGGGCCGAAACACCATATATTTT.

The CDR3 is CASSLIPRTDPQHF. CDR3 sequence (DNA): TGTGCCAGCAGTTTGATCCCCCGGACTGATCCCCAGCATTTT. The genes are TRBV28 and TRBJ1-5, with D unresolved. The V and J ends lost 3 bases and 10 bases respectively, with 16 bases between them. CDR1 and CDR2 from the germline V gene are MDHEN and SYDVKM. The CDR3 totals 14 residues.

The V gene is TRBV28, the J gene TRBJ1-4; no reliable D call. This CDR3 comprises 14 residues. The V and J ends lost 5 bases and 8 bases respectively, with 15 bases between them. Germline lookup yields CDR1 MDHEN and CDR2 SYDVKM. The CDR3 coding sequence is TGTGCCAGCAGTAGGACCGCCGGAGGCGAAAAACTGTTTTTT. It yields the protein CASSRTAGGEKLFF.

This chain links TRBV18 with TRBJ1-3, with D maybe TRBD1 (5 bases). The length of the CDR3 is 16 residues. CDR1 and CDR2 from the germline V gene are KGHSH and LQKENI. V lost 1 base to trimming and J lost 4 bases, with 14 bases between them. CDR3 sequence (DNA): TGTGCCAGCTCACCACGGAATGTGGGACGGGGAAACACCATATATTTT. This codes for CASSPRNVGRGNTIYF.

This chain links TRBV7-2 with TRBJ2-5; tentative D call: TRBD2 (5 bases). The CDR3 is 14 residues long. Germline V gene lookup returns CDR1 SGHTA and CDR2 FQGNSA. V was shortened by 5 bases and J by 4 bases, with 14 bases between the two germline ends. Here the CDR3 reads CASSPGGYGETQYF. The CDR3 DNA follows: TGTGCCAGCAGCCCGGGCGGGTATGGAGAGACCCAGTACTTC.

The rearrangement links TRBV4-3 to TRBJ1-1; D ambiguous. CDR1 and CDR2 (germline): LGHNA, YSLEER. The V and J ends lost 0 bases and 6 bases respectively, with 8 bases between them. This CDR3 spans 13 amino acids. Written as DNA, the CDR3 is TGCGCCAGCAGCCAAGAGGAGGGCTCTGAAGCTTTCTTT. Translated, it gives CASSQEEGSEAFF.

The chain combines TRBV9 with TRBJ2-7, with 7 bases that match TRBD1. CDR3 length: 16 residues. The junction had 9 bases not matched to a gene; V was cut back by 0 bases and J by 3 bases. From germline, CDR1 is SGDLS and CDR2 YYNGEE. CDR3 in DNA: TGTGCCAGCAGCGTAGGTGGGCAGGGGGTGGTCTACGAGCAGTACTTC. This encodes CASSVGGQGVVYEQYF.

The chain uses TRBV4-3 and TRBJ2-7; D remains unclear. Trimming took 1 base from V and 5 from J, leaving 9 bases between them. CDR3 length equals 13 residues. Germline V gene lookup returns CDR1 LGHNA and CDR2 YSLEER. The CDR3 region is CASSQGDEDEQYF. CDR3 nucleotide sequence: TGCGCCAGCAGCCAAGGAGATGAGGACGAGCAGTACTTC.

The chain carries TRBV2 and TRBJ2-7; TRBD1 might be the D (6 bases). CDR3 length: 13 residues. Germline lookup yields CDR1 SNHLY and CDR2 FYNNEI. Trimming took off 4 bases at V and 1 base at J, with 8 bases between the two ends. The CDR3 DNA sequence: TGTGCCAGCAGTGCCAGGGGATCCTACGAGCAGTACTTC. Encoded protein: CASSARGSYEQYF.

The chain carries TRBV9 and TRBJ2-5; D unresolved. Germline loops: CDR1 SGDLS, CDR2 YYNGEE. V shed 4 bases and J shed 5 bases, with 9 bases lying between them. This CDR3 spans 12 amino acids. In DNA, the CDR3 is TGTGCCAGCAGCTCCACAGTGGAGACCCAGTACTTC. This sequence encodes CASSSTVETQYF.

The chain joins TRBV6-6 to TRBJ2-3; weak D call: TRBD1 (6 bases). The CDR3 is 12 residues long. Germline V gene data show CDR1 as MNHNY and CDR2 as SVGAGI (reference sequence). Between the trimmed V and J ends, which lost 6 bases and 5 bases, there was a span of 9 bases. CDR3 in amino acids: CASSSRGDTQYF. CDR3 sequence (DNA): TGTGCCAGCAGCAGCAGGGGAGATACGCAGTATTTT.

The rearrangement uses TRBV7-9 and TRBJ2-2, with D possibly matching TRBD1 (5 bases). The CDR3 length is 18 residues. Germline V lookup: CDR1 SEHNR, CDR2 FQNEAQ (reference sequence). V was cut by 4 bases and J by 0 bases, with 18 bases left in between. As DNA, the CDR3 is TGTGCCAGCAGCTCTGGTAGGCAGGGAATTGCGAACACCGGGGAGCTGTTTTTT. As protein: CASSSGRQGIANTGELFF.